Listed here is a single TCR beta chain. The target antigen is unknown. These data are taken from a study of cytomegalovirus exposure and HLA in healthy donors. Findings and limits, study-wide: When analyzed later, a missense DCLRE1C variant was found to be linked to TCR beta V- and J-gene trimming. Accurate HLA-A and HLA-B prediction from TCR beta sequences was reported for most subjects. Other equally common chains were less clonally expanded than HLA-associated TCR beta chains, a later analysis showed.

Use of 60 Vbeta and 13 Jbeta primers characterized the PCR. The data were produced by immunoSEQ multiplex PCR, yet TCRdb's version contains in-frame clones alone and is incomplete. The profile shows about 80,000 clones, about 78% of them singletons. V trimming: 4 bases; J trimming: 4 bases; junction bases outside the gene matches: 3. The CDR3 contains 15 residues. The germline V gene has CDR1 SEHNR and CDR2 FQNEAQ (reference sequence). The clonotype comes from a man over 45 in good health and CMV-seronegative. This sequence joins TRBV7-9 and TRBJ2-2, with TRBD2 identical over 10 bases. The sequencing input was PBMCs. Here the CDR3 DNA reads TGTGCCAGCAGCTCGGGACTAGCGAGCACCGGGGAGCTGTTTTTT. As protein: CASSSGLASTGELFF.